Each of the 16 T cell receptor beta chains below was sequenced from the same sample in a study of T cell repertoires in cytomegalovirus infection. Their antigens are not known. In TCRdb, the reads were re-called with MiXCR into one record per CDR3 protein. The sample lists about 470,000 distinct CDR3 sequences, roughly 42% seen once, with about two fifths in the top ten. This specimen was cultured PBMCs, taken from culture after CMV antigen stimulation. The receptor source for this set is a human donor in good health (CMV status not recorded). Some clones in this sample may be carry-over from other donors' samples.

This clonotype was observed a handful of times. J is TRBJ2-1 and V is TRBV7-6, with 9 bases lining up with TRBD2. V was clipped by 5 bases and J by 10 bases; unmatched bases: 6. This CDR3 has 13 residues. CDR1 is SGHVS, CDR2 FNYEAQ, per germline. CDR3 DNA sequence: TGTGCCAGCAGCCTCCTGGCGGGAGGGGAGCAGTTCTTC. It specifies CASSLLAGGEQFF.

The gene calls are TRBV7-2 and TRBJ1-1; 8 nucleotides match TRBD1. CDR1 and CDR2 (germline): SGHTA, FQGNSA. The CDR3 has 15 residues. V shed 5 bases and J 1 base; nucleotides not matched to a gene: 6. CDR3 bases: TGTGCCAGCAGCCCGGACAGGGCATCGAACACTGAAGCTTTCTTT. It specifies CASSPDRASNTEAFF.

The chain uses TRBV7-2 and TRBJ2-7, with 8 bases lining up with TRBD1. There are 15 residues in the CDR3. Per the germline V gene, CDR1 is SGHTA and CDR2 is FQGNSA. V shed 3 bases, J shed 5 bases, and the junction held 9 bases outside the gene matches. The CDR3 here is CASSLGQGAWNEQYF. CDR3 nucleotides: TGTGCCAGCAGCTTGGGGCAGGGGGCTTGGAACGAGCAGTACTTC. The variable domain in full, completed from reference TRBV7-2 and TRBJ2-7, reads GAGVSQSPSNKVTEKGKDVELRCDPISGHTALYWYRQSLGQGLEFLIYFQGNSAPDKSGLPSDRFSAERTGGSVSTLTIQRTQQEDSAVYLCASSLGQGAWNEQYFGPGTRLTVT.

The chain joins TRBV25-1 to TRBJ2-2; TRBD2 matches at 9 bases. The ends lost 4 bases at V and 6 bases at J; junction bases unmatched: 6. The germline V gene has CDR1 MGHDK and CDR2 SYGVNS. This CDR3 has 15 amino acids. CDR3 coding DNA: TGTGCCAGCAGTGGTGCGGGGGGGGATCCCGGGGAGCTGTTTTTT. Amino acids: CASSGAGGDPGELFF.

The chain carries TRBV12-3 or TRBV12-4 and TRBJ2-1, with 11 bases matching TRBD1. The junction had 4 bases not matched to a gene; V was cut back by 5 bases and J by 7 bases. This CDR3 is 14 amino acids long. CDR3 residues: CASSTGTGGNEQFF. In DNA form, the CDR3 reads TGTGCCAGCAGTACCGGGACAGGGGGAAATGAGCAGTTCTTC.

V usage is TRBV29-1 and J usage is TRBJ1-2; the D is unclear. With 2 bases removed from V and 1 base from J, the gap between germline ends came to 8 bases. CDR3 length: 13 residues. CDR1 is SQVTM and CDR2 is ANQGSEA in the germline V gene. The CDR3 nucleotides are TGCAGCGTTGAAAGGGCGCTTAACTATGGCTACACCTTC. Its translation: CSVERALNYGYTF.

This sequence joins TRBV18 and TRBJ2-3; no clear D gene. This CDR3 comprises 13 residues. V lost 2 bases, J lost 3 bases, and 6 bases lay in between. CDR1 is KGHSH, CDR2 LQKENI, per germline. Here the CDR3 DNA reads TGTGCCAGCTCACCAGTCCAGACAGATACGCAGTATTTT. Protein product: CASSPVQTDTQYF.

This chain connects TRBV7-2 to TRBJ1-4; perhaps TRBD1 as D (6 bases). V lost 5 bases and J 7 bases, leaving 17 bases between the germline ends. CDR1 is SGHTA, CDR2 FQGNSA, per germline. The CDR3 totals 15 residues. CDR3 protein: CASSLDRRRSEKLFF. CDR3 sequence (DNA): TGTGCCAGCAGCCTCGACAGGAGAAGGAGTGAAAAACTGTTTTTT.

The rearrangement links TRBV6-6 to TRBJ2-3; TRBD2 matches at 10 bases. V shed 0 bases and J 4 bases; nucleotides not matched to a gene: 4. CDR3 length: 16 amino acids. The germline V gene encodes CDR1 MNHNY and CDR2 SVGAGI (reference sequence). CDR3 loop: CASSYSLAGASDTQYF. Here the CDR3 DNA reads TGTGCCAGCAGTTACTCTCTAGCGGGAGCCTCAGATACGCAGTATTTT.

In this sample, this clonotype turned up a few times. The gene calls are TRBV7-2 and TRBJ2-3; the D is unclear. CDR1 is SGHTA, CDR2 FQGNSA, per germline. The CDR3 is 13 amino acids. V was pared by 9 bases and J by 2 bases, with 12 bases between. CDR3 DNA: TGTGCCAGTGCTATGGGGATCACAGATACGCAGTATTTT. It specifies CASAMGITDTQYF.

The chain joins TRBV19 to TRBJ2-7; TRBD2 matches 8 bases. The ends lost 7 bases at V and 2 bases at J; junction bases unmatched: 10. CDR3 length: 15 residues. Per the germline V gene, CDR1 is LNHDA and CDR2 is SQIVND (reference sequence). For the CDR3, the DNA is TGTGCCAGTAAGGACTCTGGCGGGGGGCCCTACGAGCAGTACTTC. Protein product: CASKDSGGGPYEQYF.

This clonotype showed up just a few times. J is TRBJ2-5 and V is TRBV11-2; a weak D match, TRBD1 (6 bases). Germline CDR1 and CDR2: SGHAT and FQNNGV. Trimming shortened V by 6 bases and J by 2 bases, and 16 bases separated the two germline ends. CDR3 size: 15 residues. CDR3 nucleotide sequence: TGTGCCAGCAGAGGAATGGGGGCTGGACAAGAGACCCAGTACTTC. Its protein is CASRGMGAGQETQYF.

The rearrangement joins TRBV10-3 to TRBJ1-2; D gene ambiguous. The V gene lost 2 bases and the J gene lost 5 bases, with 15 bases spanning the gap. Germline CDR1 is ENHRY and CDR2 is SYGVKD. This CDR3 region has 15 residues. The CDR3 spells CAISEPDAGSYGYTF. Here the CDR3 DNA reads TGTGCCATCAGTGAGCCCGACGCCGGTTCTTATGGCTACACCTTC.

This chain joins TRBV19 and TRBJ2-7; TRBD2 matches at 7 bases. Unmatched junction bases numbered 7, after V lost 3 bases and J lost 2 bases. Germline values: CDR1 LNHDA, CDR2 SQIVND (reference sequence). CDR3 size: 15 residues. The CDR3 is CASSIAPAGPYEQYF. CDR3 coding DNA: TGTGCCAGTAGTATTGCCCCAGCGGGACCCTACGAGCAGTACTTC.

The chain links TRBV10-3 to TRBJ1-1; D is ambiguous. Germline loops: CDR1 ENHRY, CDR2 SYGVKD. The CDR3 has 12 residues. Trimming shortened V by 6 bases and J by 1 base, and 6 bases separated the two germline ends. CDR3 in DNA: TGTGCCATCAGACAGACGAACACTGAAGCTTTCTTT. Translating it yields CAIRQTNTEAFF.

This clonotype has a handful of counts. The genes are TRBV7-2 and TRBJ2-5, with 8 bases matching TRBD2. CDR1 SGHTA and CDR2 FQGNSA come from the germline V gene. The CDR3 covers 16 residues. Unmatched junction bases numbered 8, after V lost 5 bases and J lost 0 bases. As DNA, the CDR3 is TGTGCCAGCAGCCCCTGGGCGGGGGGCTACCAAGAGACCCAGTACTTC. It translates to CASSPWAGGYQETQYF.